This T cell receptor beta chain was identified during a study of shared clonotypes between healthy human individuals. Background on the study: CD8 memory received one plate per donor, CD8 naive two, CD4 memory three and CD4 naive three. Findings of the study overall: The study's rarefaction showed incomplete sorted-subset sequencing despite large depth.

Method: immunoSEQ multiplex PCR; TCRdb's copy keeps in-frame clones and lacks some. Altogether around 1.9 million clones are present, about 92% being singletons, with the ten largest covering 1.5% to 2%. In the naive CD8 group, cells lacked CD45RO and were positively selected for CCR7, so terminally differentiated effector memory CD45RA+ cells were left out. This CDR3 is 14 amino acids long. From germline, CDR1 is MNHNS and CDR2 SASEGT. V trimming: 7 bases; J trimming: 5 bases; junction bases outside the gene matches: 7. As concerns this clone: Its specificity is not known.

The V and J genes are TRBV6-1 and TRBJ2-2; 7 bases match TRBD2. Sequenced sample: naive CD8+ T cells from PBMCs. The clonotype was recovered from a man aged 18 to 30 in good health. Some clones in this sample may be carry-over from other donors' samples. The CDR3 nucleotides read TGTGCCAGCACCGGTAGGGGAGGGACCGGGGAGCTGTTTTTT. Protein product: CASTGRGGTGELFF.